The 3 T cell receptor beta chains presented below share a single source sample, sequenced in a study of blood T cell repertoires in COVID-19. TCRdb keeps only in-frame clones here, not all; method: immunoSEQ multiplex PCR. Among approximately 200,000 clones listed, approximately 86% were seen once. Sequences were obtained from peripheral blood. All receptors derive from a woman younger than 45 with active or convalescent COVID-19.

CDR3 residues: CASSQKGRGSRTDTQYF. The CDR3 DNA sequence: TGTGCCAGCAGCCAAAAAGGCAGAGGATCCCGCACAGATACGCAGTATTTT. The rearrangement uses TRBV3-1 (or the pseudogene TRBV3-2) and TRBJ2-3; D uncertain. V dropped 2 bases and J dropped 1 base, with 16 bases sitting between them. CDR3 length: 17 amino acids. Germline values: CDR1 LGHDT, CDR2 YNNKEL (reference sequence).

This sequence joins TRBV7-9 and TRBJ1-6; tentative D call: TRBD1 (6 bases). The CDR3 has 13 amino acids. Per germline, CDR1 SEHNR and CDR2 FQNEAQ (reference sequence). V lost 4 bases to trimming and J lost 7 bases, with 8 bases between them. The CDR3 DNA reads TGTGCCAGCAGCTATGACAGGAATTCACCCCTCCACTTT. It specifies CASSYDRNSPLHF.

The chain uses TRBV6-2 or TRBV6-3 and TRBJ2-1; 7 bases are shared with TRBD1. In germline, CDR1 is MNHEY, CDR2 SVGEGT. The CDR3 extends over 15 amino acids. With V trimmed by 6 bases and J by 5 bases, 10 bases remained unmatched. The CDR3 protein is CASSTPGQSDNEQFF. The CDR3 bases are TGTGCCAGCAGCACGCCGGGACAGAGCGACAATGAGCAGTTCTTC.